This TCR beta chain originates from a study of shared T cell receptors in the human thymus. Trimming cost V 5 bases and J 8 bases, with 15 bases left between them. Germline values: CDR1 MDHEN, CDR2 SYDVKM. This CDR3 contains 13 residues. Sequenced by immunoSEQ multiplex PCR; TCRdb stores in-frame clones only, minus some. The sample holds hundreds of thousands of clones, 95% seen once. The receptor was isolated from a human donor. The sequencing sample was made of thymocytes. The V call is TRBV28, the J call TRBJ1-2; D uncertain. Here the CDR3 reads CASSRHLPGGYTF. The CDR3 DNA reads as TGTGCCAGCAGTCGACACCTCCCGGGGGGCTACACCTTC.